The clone carrying this T cell receptor beta chain was seen at least ten times. The antigen is undetermined. As TCR cDNA was made by 5'RACE template switching, a universal primer site and UMIs were added. TCRdb re-called the 5' RACE reads through MiXCR, storing one row per CDR3 protein. The sample yields 250,000 to 400,000 distinct CDR3 sequences, around 4.5% seen once. This specimen comes from a study of T cells after yellow fever vaccination. The CDR3 sequence is 13 residues long. V was clipped by 7 bases and J by 6 bases, with 15 bases between them. Germline V gene sequence: CDR1 SEHNR, CDR2 FQNEAQ (reference sequence). Study-level findings and limits: A secondary response was less intense yet reached its peak sooner, at day 5 versus 15. Repertoires sorted by FACS could include abundant clonotypes that are contaminants from the bulk population. Booster sampling recovered most clones from primary vaccination (about 97% CD4, approximately 90% CD8).

Here the sequenced sample was PBMCs, taken 15 days after the yellow fever booster vaccination. The J gene is TRBJ1-1, the V gene TRBV7-9, with a possible D match to TRBD1 (5 bases). This TCR was sampled from a man between 18 and 35 years old who received the YFV17D yellow fever vaccine. This CDR3 reads CASITLRGAEAFF. CDR3 DNA: TGTGCCAGCATCACTTTGCGGGGGGCTGAAGCTTTCTTT.